This TCR beta chain was captured in a study of blood T cell repertoires in COVID-19. Study-wide context: Italy, Spain and the United States were the sources of the convalescent and acute COVID-19 samples. From T cells, B-cell-depleted T cells, or PBMCs came the material, which was cDNA or gDNA.

The repertoire was sequenced with immunoSEQ multiplex PCR; TCRdb's copy has only in-frame clones and lacks some. Of roughly 110,000 clones detected, approximately 90% appear once; the ten largest clones hold roughly 8.1%. Germline CDR1 is MNHNS and CDR2 is SASEGT. Trimming removed 1 base from V and 5 bases from J, with 16 bases in between. This CDR3 is 16 amino acids long. This TCR derives from a woman aged 70 to 79 who had recovered from COVID-19. Source material: peripheral blood. The chain employs TRBV6-1 and TRBJ2-3; possibly TRBD2 for D (6 bases). As DNA, the CDR3 is TGTGCCAGCAGTGAAGTCGCCGGGAGAAACGGAGATACGCAGTATTTT. Residues: CASSEVAGRNGDTQYF.